These 27 T cell receptor beta chains were all obtained from the same sample, sequenced in a study of PD-1 blockade in mismatch repair-deficient tumors (dated by TCRdb to about 2017). Reading the label with the study, this specimen's time point is: peripheral blood before pembrolizumab. The library relied on the immunoSEQ multiplex PCR assay. TCRdb took over this immuneACCESS table, retaining in-frame rearrangements with V and J assigned. Such tables are incomplete; in checked studies, under half of the missing clones stem from an unresolved V gene, and the remainder is unexplained. Counted in this sample were some 49,000 clones; 77% of them appeared once. The ten most abundant clones make up 2.5% to 4% of the sample. This sample comprised PBMCs, obtained before pembrolizumab treatment. Receptors were obtained from an adult with mismatch repair-deficient cancer.

This chain links TRBV19 with TRBJ1-5; maybe TRBD1 (6 bases). CDR1 and CDR2 (germline): LNHDA, SQIVND (reference sequence). Trimming stripped 5 bases from V and 12 bases from J, with 17 bases between. CDR3 length: 13 amino acids. This CDR3 reads CASSETQGGNQHF. In DNA form, the CDR3 reads TGTGCCAGTAGTGAGACACAGGGAGGGAACCAGCATTTT.

This rearrangement joins TRBV9 to TRBJ2-5; a weak D match, TRBD1 (6 bases). CDR3 length: 15 residues. Germline CDR1 and CDR2: SGDLS and YYNGEE. Deletions cut 0 bases from V and 0 bases from J, with 9 bases between. As DNA, the CDR3 is TGTGCCAGCAGCGTAGTGGGGGACAACCAAGAGACCCAGTACTTC. Its protein is CASSVVGDNQETQYF.

The chain links TRBV11-2 to TRBJ2-1; the D is unclear. Trimming cost V 0 bases and J 5 bases, with 8 bases left between them. Germline V gene lookup returns CDR1 SGHAT and CDR2 FQNNGV. This CDR3 region has 14 residues. The CDR3 here is CASSLDLKNNEQFF. The CDR3 nucleotides read TGTGCCAGCAGCTTAGATCTTAAGAACAATGAGCAGTTCTTC.

J is TRBJ2-1 and V is TRBV6-1; TRBD2 agrees at 7 bases. Per the germline V gene, CDR1 is MNHNS and CDR2 is SASEGT. This CDR3 has 14 residues. J was trimmed by 2 bases and V by 7 bases; bases with no gene match: 5. The CDR3 is CASTGGSPYNEQFF. For the CDR3, the DNA is TGTGCCAGCACGGGCGGGAGCCCCTACAATGAGCAGTTCTTC.

The chain carries TRBV11-2 and TRBJ1-1; D perhaps matches TRBD1 (6 bases). Trimming took off 6 bases at V and 1 base at J, with 15 bases between the two ends. Per germline, CDR1 SGHAT and CDR2 FQNNGV. The CDR3 has 15 residues. The CDR3 sequence: CASRQWRQENTEAFF. Written as DNA, the CDR3 is TGTGCCAGCAGACAATGGCGACAGGAGAACACTGAAGCTTTCTTT.

This chain uses TRBV19 with TRBJ2-2; TRBD2 agrees at 7 bases. This CDR3 is built from 14 residues. V shed 5 bases and J 4 bases; nucleotides not matched to a gene: 4. Germline lookup yields CDR1 LNHDA and CDR2 SQIVND (reference sequence). This CDR3 reads CASSGVAGTGELFF. As DNA, the CDR3 is TGTGCCAGTAGTGGGGTAGCGGGCACCGGGGAGCTGTTTTTT. Supplemented by reference TRBV19 and TRBJ2-2, the full variable domain reads DGGITQSPKYLFRKEGQNVTLSCEQNLNHDAMYWYRQDPGQGLRLIYYSQIVNDFQKGDIAEGYSVSREKKESFPLTVTSAQKNPTAFYLCASSGVAGTGELFFGEGSRLTVL.

The V and J genes are TRBV18 and TRBJ2-2; D might be TRBD2 (5 bases). This CDR3 has 14 amino acids. Germline lookup yields CDR1 KGHSH and CDR2 LQKENI. V was pared by 3 bases and J by 1 base, with 6 bases between. The CDR3 DNA reads as TGTGCCAGCTCACCCGGAGGGAACACCGGGGAGCTGTTTTTT. It translates to CASSPGGNTGELFF.

As concerns this clone: The junction departs from the called germline gene at one end, perhaps through a read error. V and J are TRBV6-1 and TRBJ2-7; D might be TRBD1 or TRBD2, each matching 5 bases. The CDR3 runs 15 residues. Germline CDR1 and CDR2: MNHNS and SASEGT. The CDR3 DNA follows: TGTGCCAGCAGGGAAGACGTTGGGACGTCCTACGAGCAGTACTTC. Translation: CASREDVGTSYEQYF.

J is TRBJ2-1 and V is TRBV4-1; either TRBD1 or TRBD2 may fit D (6 bases each). Germline V lookup: CDR1 MGHRA, CDR2 YSYEKL. The CDR3 totals 15 residues. Deletions cut 3 bases from V and 1 base from J, with 10 bases between. This chain's CDR3 is CASSQGGISYNEQFF. In DNA form, the CDR3 reads TGCGCCAGCAGCCAGGGGGGCATTTCCTACAATGAGCAGTTCTTC.

The rearrangement joins TRBV11-1 to TRBJ2-2, with a tentative D call TRBD2 (6 bases). Germline values: CDR1 SGHAT, CDR2 FQDESV (reference sequence). The ends were cut back, 4 bases at V and 7 bases at J, with 16 bases in the middle. The CDR3 sequence is 15 residues long. CDR3 sequence: CASSSLSGVDGELFF. The CDR3 coding sequence is TGTGCCAGCAGCTCCCTTAGCGGTGTCGACGGGGAGCTGTTTTTT.

This chain connects TRBV4-1 to TRBJ2-5; TRBD2 is a possible D gene (6 bases). V was trimmed by 6 bases and J by 2 bases, leaving 10 bases between them. Germline V gives CDR1 MGHRA, CDR2 YSYEKL. This CDR3 is 13 amino acids long. CDR3 sequence reads: CASRFSGQETQYF. In DNA, the CDR3 is TGCGCCAGCAGGTTTAGCGGACAAGAGACCCAGTACTTC.

Only a few counts were recorded for this clone. The CDR3 region is CASSSHRGQSTEAFF. For the CDR3, the DNA is TGTGCCAGCAGTAGCCACAGGGGGCAGAGCACTGAAGCTTTCTTT. The rearrangement joins TRBV25-1 to TRBJ1-1; TRBD1 matches 9 bases. Germline CDR1 MGHDK, CDR2 SYGVNS. The CDR3 consists of 15 residues. The ends lost 5 bases at V and 4 bases at J; junction bases unmatched: 8.

V usage is TRBV19 and J usage is TRBJ2-1; TRBD2 matches 12 bases. The trim removed 10 bases at V and 0 bases at J, leaving 4 bases unmatched. The CDR3 consists of 15 residues. Germline V gene data show CDR1 as LNHDA and CDR2 as SQIVND (reference sequence). The CDR3 here is CATQTSGSSYNEQFF. The CDR3 DNA sequence: TGTGCCACTCAGACTAGCGGGAGCTCCTACAATGAGCAGTTCTTC.

Judged by abundance, this clone is medium-sized. The V gene is TRBV28, the J gene TRBJ2-7; D is perhaps TRBD1 (6 bases). The ends were cut back, 4 bases at V and 5 bases at J, with 9 bases in the middle. The CDR3 length is 12 residues. Germline loops: CDR1 MDHEN, CDR2 SYDVKM. The CDR3 coding sequence is TGTGCCAGCAGTTCAGGGGTCCACGAGCAGTACTTC. This gives the protein CASSSGVHEQYF.

This CDR3 reads CASSAGTSGRGLGEQFF. For the CDR3, the DNA is TGCGCCAGCAGCGCCGGGACTAGCGGGAGGGGACTTGGTGAGCAGTTCTTC. This chain connects TRBV5-1 to TRBJ2-1; TRBD2 matches 16 bases. V was pared by 4 bases and J by 9 bases, with 10 bases of the junction left unmatched. The CDR3 is 17 residues long. Germline V CDR1 and CDR2: SGHRS, YFSETQ.

The chain recombines TRBV2 with TRBJ2-3; D unclear. Germline V CDR1 and CDR2: SNHLY, FYNNEI. V was clipped by 0 bases and J by 2 bases, with 15 bases between them. The CDR3 spans 17 residues. CDR3 sequence reads: CASSEAQRVPNTDTQYF. As DNA, the CDR3 is TGTGCCAGCAGTGAAGCGCAGCGAGTCCCTAACACAGATACGCAGTATTTT.

This clone appeared a single time. The chain couples TRBV5-1 to TRBJ2-5; D is unresolved. The germline V and J ends were trimmed by 1 base and 1 base, with 8 bases remaining between them. The CDR3 consists of 14 residues. Germline-derived CDR1 and CDR2 are SGHRS and YFSETQ. The CDR3 is CASSLLGSQETQYF. CDR3 coding DNA: TGCGCCAGCAGCTTGTTAGGGTCCCAAGAGACCCAGTACTTC. The whole variable domain, filled in from reference TRBV5-1 and TRBJ2-5, reads KAGVTQTPRYLIKTRGQQVTLSCSPISGHRSVSWYQQTPGQGLQFLFEYFSETQRNKGNFPGRFSGRQFSNSRSEMNVSTLELGDSALYLCASSLLGSQETQYFGPGTRLLVL.

The chain recombines TRBV7-8 with TRBJ2-7; 9 bases line up with TRBD1. Germline V gives CDR1 SGHVS, CDR2 FQNEAQ. This CDR3 contains 15 residues. The junction had 6 bases not matched to a gene; V was cut back by 3 bases and J by 3 bases. Written as DNA, the CDR3 is TGTGCCAGCAGCTTCTCCGTGGGACAGGGCTACGAGCAGTACTTC. Its protein is CASSFSVGQGYEQYF.

The chain carries TRBV10-1 and TRBJ2-5; D is unresolved. CDR1 is WNHNN and CDR2 is SYGVQD in the germline V gene (reference sequence). The length of the CDR3 is 13 residues. Trimming took 4 bases from V and 3 from J, leaving 9 bases between them. CDR3 in amino acids: CASSGDLKETQYF. For the CDR3, the DNA is TGCGCCAGCAGTGGGGATTTGAAAGAGACCCAGTACTTC.

The gene calls are TRBV18 and TRBJ2-1; 12 bases match TRBD2. The V gene end was trimmed by 6 bases and the J gene end by 6 bases; junction bases not matched to a gene: 6. CDR1 and CDR2 from the germline V gene are KGHSH and LQKENI. There are 15 residues in the CDR3. DNA of the CDR3: TGTGCCAGCTCGACCGGGACTAGCGGGTTCAATGAGCAGTTCTTC. Protein sequence: CASSTGTSGFNEQFF. The full variable domain, completed using reference TRBV18 and TRBJ2-1, is NAGVMQNPRHLVRRRGQEARLRCSPMKGHSHVYWYRQLPEEGLKFMVYLQKENIIDESGMPKERFSAEFPKEGPSILRIQQVVRGDSAAYFCASSTGTSGFNEQFFGPGTRLTVL.

The V gene is TRBV9, the J gene TRBJ2-1; 9 nucleotides line up with TRBD2. In germline, CDR1 is SGDLS, CDR2 YYNGEE. The CDR3 extends over 18 amino acids. V lost 3 bases to trimming and J lost 5 bases; unmatched junction nucleotides: 15. The CDR3 sequence is CASSENTRGGREDNEQFF. The CDR3 bases are TGTGCCAGCAGCGAGAATACAAGGGGCGGGAGGGAAGACAATGAGCAGTTCTTC.

V and J are TRBV6-4 and TRBJ2-1; TRBD2 matches at 9 bases. The ends lost 0 bases at V and 8 bases at J; junction bases unmatched: 8. The germline gives CDR1 MRHNA, CDR2 SNTAGT. The CDR3 covers 16 residues. CDR3 amino acids: CASSDSGTSYLDEQFF. In DNA form, the CDR3 reads TGTGCCAGCAGTGACTCCGGGACTAGCTATCTGGATGAGCAGTTCTTC.

The chain couples TRBV5-1 to TRBJ2-7; TRBD2 aligns across 10 bases. Germline CDR1 reads SGHRS; CDR2 reads YFSETQ. The CDR3 length is 14 residues. J lost 6 bases, V lost 2 bases, and 5 bases had no gene match. Here the CDR3 reads CASSLAGGTGEQYF. CDR3 DNA sequence: TGCGCCAGCAGCTTAGCGGGAGGGACCGGCGAGCAGTACTTC.

V usage is TRBV30 and J usage is TRBJ2-3; either TRBD1 or TRBD2 may fit D (5 bases each). The CDR3 runs to 14 residues. Deletions cut 2 bases from V and 5 bases from J, with 14 bases between. CDR1 is GTSNPN and CDR2 is SVGIG in the germline V gene (reference sequence). The CDR3 DNA is TGTGCCTGGAGTCTCCGGGGCGGCATAGATACGCAGTATTTT. This codes for CAWSLRGGIDTQYF.

J is TRBJ2-7 and V is TRBV27; the D gene is possibly TRBD1 (5 bases). Germline V lookup: CDR1 MNHEY, CDR2 SMNVEV (reference sequence). The CDR3 contains 16 residues. The V gene lost 0 bases and the J gene lost 0 bases, with 12 bases spanning the gap. CDR3 DNA sequence: TGTGCCAGCAGTTTATCGCTGGCAGGGTCCTCCTACGAGCAGTACTTC. This encodes CASSLSLAGSSYEQYF.

The V and J genes are TRBV5-6 and TRBJ1-4; no clear D gene. Germline CDR1 is SGHDT and CDR2 is YYEEEE. The CDR3 is 15 residues long. V lost 4 bases, J lost 3 bases, and 13 bases lay in between. CDR3: CASSPRTWANEKLFF. In DNA, the CDR3 is TGTGCCAGCAGCCCTAGGACTTGGGCTAATGAAAAACTGTTTTTT.

The genes are TRBV5-1 and TRBJ2-7, with D hard to call. Germline V gene lookup returns CDR1 SGHRS and CDR2 YFSETQ. The CDR3 has 11 residues. The V gene lost 5 bases and the J gene lost 4 bases, with 7 bases spanning the gap. The CDR3 nucleotides read TGCGCCAGCAGATTAGAATACGAGCAGTACTTC. As protein: CASRLEYEQYF.